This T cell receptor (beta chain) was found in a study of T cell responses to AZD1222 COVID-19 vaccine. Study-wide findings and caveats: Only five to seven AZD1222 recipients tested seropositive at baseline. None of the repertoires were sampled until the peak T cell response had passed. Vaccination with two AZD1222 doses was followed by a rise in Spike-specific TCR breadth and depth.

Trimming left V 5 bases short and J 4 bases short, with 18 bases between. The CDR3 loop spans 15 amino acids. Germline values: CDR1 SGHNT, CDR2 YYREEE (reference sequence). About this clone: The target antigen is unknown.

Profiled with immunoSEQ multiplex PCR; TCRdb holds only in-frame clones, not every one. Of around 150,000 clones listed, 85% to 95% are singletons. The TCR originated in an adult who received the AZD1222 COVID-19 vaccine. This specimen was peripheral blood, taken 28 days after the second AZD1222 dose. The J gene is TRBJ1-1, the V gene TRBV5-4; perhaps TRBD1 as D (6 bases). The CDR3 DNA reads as TGTGCCAGCAGACCTGGGGGCCTTCTTGGCACTGAAGCTTTCTTT. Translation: CASRPGGLLGTEAFF.